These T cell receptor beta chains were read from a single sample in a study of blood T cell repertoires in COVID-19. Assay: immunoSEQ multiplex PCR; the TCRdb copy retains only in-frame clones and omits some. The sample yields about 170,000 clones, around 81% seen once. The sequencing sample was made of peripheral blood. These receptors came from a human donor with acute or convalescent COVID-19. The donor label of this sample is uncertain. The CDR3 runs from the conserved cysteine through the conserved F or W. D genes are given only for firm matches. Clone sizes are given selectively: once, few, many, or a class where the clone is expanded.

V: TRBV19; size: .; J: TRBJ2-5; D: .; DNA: TGTGCCAGTAGTATTAGGGCAGGGTTAGAGACCCAGTACTTC; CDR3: CASSIRAGLETQYF
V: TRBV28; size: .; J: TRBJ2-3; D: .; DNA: TGTGCCAGCAGGACAGGGGGCCCAGCGGGAGGTCCATTCACAGATACGCAGTATTTT; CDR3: CASRTGGPAGGPFTDTQYF
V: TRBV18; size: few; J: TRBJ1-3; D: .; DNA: TGTGCCAGCTCCCGGTCGGGACAACTCTCTGGAAACACCATATATTTT; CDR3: CASSRSGQLSGNTIYF
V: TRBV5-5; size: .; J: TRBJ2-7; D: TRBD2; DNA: TGTGCCAGCAGCTGGGAACTAGCGGGAACCTACGAGCAGTACTTC; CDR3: CASSWELAGTYEQYF
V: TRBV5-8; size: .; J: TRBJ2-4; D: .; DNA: TGTGCCAGCAGCTTGGCTCAGGGCGGCATTCAGTACTTC; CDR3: CASSLAQGGIQYF
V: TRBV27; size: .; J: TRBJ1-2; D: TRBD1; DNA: TGTGCCAGCAGTTTCTTGATACAGGGGGCCTTAAACTATGGCTACACCTTC; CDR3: CASSFLIQGALNYGYTF
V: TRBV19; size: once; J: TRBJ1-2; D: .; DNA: TGTGCCAGTAGTATAGATCTGTCACCGACACCTAACTATGGCTACACCTTC; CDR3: CASSIDLSPTPNYGYTF
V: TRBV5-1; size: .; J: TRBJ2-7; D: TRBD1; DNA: TGCGCCAGCAGTTTAAAGGGACAGTCGGACGAGCAGTACTTC; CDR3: CASSLKGQSDEQYF
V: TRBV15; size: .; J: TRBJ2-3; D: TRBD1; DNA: TGTGCCACCAGCAGCCCCGCGGGACAGGGTAGCACAGATACGCAGTATTTT; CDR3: CATSSPAGQGSTDTQYF
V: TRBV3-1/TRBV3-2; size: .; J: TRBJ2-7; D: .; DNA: TGTGCCAGCAGCCAAGATAACAGGCCGGGCTACGAGCAGTACTTC; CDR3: CASSQDNRPGYEQYF
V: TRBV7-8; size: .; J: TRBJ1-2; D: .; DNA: TGTGCCAGCAGCTTAGGGGCCGGAAACTATGGCTACACCTTC; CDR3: CASSLGAGNYGYTF
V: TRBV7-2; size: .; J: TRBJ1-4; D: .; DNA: TGTGCCAGCAGCTTATCCACGGGGGGGCAGGAAAAACTGTTTTTT; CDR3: CASSLSTGGQEKLFF
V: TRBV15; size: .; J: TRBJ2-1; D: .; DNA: TGTGCCACCAGCAGAGACAGGATCTCCTACAATGAGCAGTTCTTC; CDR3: CATSRDRISYNEQFF
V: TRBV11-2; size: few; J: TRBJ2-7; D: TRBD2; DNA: TGTGCCAGCAGTCGTAACCCCACTACTAGCGGGGGTTCCTACGAGCAGTACTTC; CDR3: CASSRNPTTSGGSYEQYF
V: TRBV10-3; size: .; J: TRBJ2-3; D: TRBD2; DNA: TGTGCCATCAGTGACCCCGCTAGCGGGAGCACAGATACGCAGTATTTT; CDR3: CAISDPASGSTDTQYF
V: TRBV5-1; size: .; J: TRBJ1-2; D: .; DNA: TGCGCCAGCAGCCCGGGAACCCCTCCGTATGGCTACACCTTC; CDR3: CASSPGTPPYGYTF
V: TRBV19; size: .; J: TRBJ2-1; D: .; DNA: TGTGCCAGTAGCTCACAGGACTCCTACAATGAGCAGTTCTTC; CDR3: CASSSQDSYNEQFF
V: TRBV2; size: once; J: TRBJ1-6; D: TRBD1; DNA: TGTGCCAGCAGCGGACAGGGGGATAATTCACCCCTCCACTTT; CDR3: CASSGQGDNSPLHF
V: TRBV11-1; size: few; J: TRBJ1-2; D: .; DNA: TGTGCCAGCAGCTTAGTAGAAGGAGCGGGACCCTACACCTTC; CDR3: CASSLVEGAGPYTF
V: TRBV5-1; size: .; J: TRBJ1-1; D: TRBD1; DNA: TGCGCCAGCAGCCCGGGGACAGAGAACACTGAAGCTTTCTTT; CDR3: CASSPGTENTEAFF
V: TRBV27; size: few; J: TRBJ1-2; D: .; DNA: TGTGCCAGCAGTTTGGGCCCCCCATCCTATGGCTACACCTTC; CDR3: CASSLGPPSYGYTF
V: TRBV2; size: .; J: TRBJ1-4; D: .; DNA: TGTGCCAGCAATTACCGGGTAGATGAAAAACTGTTTTTT; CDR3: CASNYRVDEKLFF
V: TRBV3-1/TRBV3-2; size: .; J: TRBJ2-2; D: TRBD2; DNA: TGTGCCAGCAGCCACCAGGGACTAGCGCCGAACACCGGGGAGCTGTTTTTT; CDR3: CASSHQGLAPNTGELFF
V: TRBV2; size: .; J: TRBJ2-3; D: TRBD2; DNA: TGTGCCAGCAGTGAAGCGGCTAGCGGGGTTGCAGATACGCAGTATTTT; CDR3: CASSEAASGVADTQYF